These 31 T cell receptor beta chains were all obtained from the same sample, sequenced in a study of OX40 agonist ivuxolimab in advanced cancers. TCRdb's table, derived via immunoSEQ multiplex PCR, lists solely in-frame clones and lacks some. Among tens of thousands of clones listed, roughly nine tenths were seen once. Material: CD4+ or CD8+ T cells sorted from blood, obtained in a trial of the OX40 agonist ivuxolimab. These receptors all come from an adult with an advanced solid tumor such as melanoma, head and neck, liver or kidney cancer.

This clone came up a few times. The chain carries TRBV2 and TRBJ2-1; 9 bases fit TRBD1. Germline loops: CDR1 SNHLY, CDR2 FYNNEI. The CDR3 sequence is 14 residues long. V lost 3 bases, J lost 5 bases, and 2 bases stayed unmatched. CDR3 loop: CASSDWTGDNEQFF. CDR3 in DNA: TGTGCCAGCAGTGATTGGACAGGGGACAATGAGCAGTTCTTC.

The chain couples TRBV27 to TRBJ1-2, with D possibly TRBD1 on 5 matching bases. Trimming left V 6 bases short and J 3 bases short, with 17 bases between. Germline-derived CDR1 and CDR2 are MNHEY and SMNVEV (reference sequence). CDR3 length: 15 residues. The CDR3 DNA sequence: TGTGCCAGCAGCCTACATTACGACAGCTACTATGGCTACACCTTC. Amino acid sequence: CASSLHYDSYYGYTF.

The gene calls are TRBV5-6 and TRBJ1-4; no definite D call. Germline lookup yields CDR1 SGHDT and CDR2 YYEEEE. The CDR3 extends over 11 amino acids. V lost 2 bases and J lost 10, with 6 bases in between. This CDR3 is CASSFGGKLFF. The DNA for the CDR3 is TGTGCCAGCAGCTTTGGAGGAAAACTGTTTTTT.

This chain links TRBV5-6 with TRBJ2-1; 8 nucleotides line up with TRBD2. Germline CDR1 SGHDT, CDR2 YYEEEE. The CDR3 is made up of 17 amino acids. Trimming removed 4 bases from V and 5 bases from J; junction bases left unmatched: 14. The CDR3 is CASSPEILADYHNEQFF. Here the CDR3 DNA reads TGTGCCAGCAGCCCAGAGATACTAGCGGATTACCACAATGAGCAGTTCTTC.

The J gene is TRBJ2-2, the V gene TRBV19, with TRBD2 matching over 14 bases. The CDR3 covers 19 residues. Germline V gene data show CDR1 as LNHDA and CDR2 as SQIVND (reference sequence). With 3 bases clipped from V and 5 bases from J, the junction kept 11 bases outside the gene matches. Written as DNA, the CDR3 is TGTGCCAGTAGTATTTCCGGGACTAGCGGGAGAGGGATGACCGGGGAGCTGTTTTTT. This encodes CASSISGTSGRGMTGELFF.

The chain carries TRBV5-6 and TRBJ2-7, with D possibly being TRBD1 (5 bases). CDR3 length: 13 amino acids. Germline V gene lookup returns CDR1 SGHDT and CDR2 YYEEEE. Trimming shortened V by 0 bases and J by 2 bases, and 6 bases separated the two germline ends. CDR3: CASSLGGPYEQYV. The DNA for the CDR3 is TGTGCCAGCAGCTTGGGGGGCCCCTACGAGCAGTACGTC.

The chain's CDR3 is CASSLGNEQFF. As DNA, the CDR3 is TGTGCCAGCAGCTTAGGGAATGAGCAGTTCTTC. The chain combines TRBV7-3 with TRBJ2-1; D gene unclear. The CDR3 length is 11 residues. The V end lost 2 bases, the J end lost 7 bases, and 3 bases lay between the germline ends. Germline V gene data show CDR1 as SGHTA and CDR2 as FQGTGA.

The CDR3: CASSIGFVNGYTF. CDR3 DNA sequence: TGTGCCAGTAGTATAGGATTCGTGAATGGCTACACCTTC. The J gene is TRBJ1-2, the V gene TRBV19, with D hard to call. Germline loops: CDR1 LNHDA, CDR2 SQIVND (reference sequence). This CDR3 contains 13 residues. Trimming took 1 base from V and 6 from J, leaving 9 bases between them.

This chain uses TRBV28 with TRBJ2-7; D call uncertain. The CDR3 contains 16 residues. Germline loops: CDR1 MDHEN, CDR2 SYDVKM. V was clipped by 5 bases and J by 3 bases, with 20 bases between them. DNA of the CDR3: TGTGCCAGCAGTACACGCGGATCGGACGGCCTCTACGAGCAGTACGTC. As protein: CASSTRGSDGLYEQYV.

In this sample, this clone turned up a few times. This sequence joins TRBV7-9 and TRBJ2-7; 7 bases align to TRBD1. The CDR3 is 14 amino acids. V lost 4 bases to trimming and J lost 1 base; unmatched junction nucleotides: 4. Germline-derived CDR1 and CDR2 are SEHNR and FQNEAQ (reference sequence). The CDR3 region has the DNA TGTGCCAGCAGCTCAGACAGGGAATCCTACGAGCAGTACGTC. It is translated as CASSSDRESYEQYV.

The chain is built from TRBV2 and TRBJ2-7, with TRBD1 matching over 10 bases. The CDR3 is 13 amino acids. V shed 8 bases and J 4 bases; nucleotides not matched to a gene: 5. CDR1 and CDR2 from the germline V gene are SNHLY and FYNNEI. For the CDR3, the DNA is TGTGCCAGCCCTCGACAGGGGGCTTACGAGCAGTACTTC. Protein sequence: CASPRQGAYEQYF.

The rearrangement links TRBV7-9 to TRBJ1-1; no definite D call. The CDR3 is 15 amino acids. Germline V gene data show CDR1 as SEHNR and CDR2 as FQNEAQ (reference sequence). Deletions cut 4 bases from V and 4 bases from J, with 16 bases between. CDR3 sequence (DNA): TGTGCCAGCAGCTCCTGGGAACCAGAGCCCACTGAAGCTTTCTTT. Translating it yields CASSSWEPEPTEAFF.

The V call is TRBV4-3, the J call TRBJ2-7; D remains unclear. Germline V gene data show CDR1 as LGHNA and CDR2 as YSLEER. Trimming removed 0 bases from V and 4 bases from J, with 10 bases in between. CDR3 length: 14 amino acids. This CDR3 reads CASSQDLETYEQYF. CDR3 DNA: TGCGCCAGCAGCCAAGATCTGGAGACGTACGAGCAGTACTTC.

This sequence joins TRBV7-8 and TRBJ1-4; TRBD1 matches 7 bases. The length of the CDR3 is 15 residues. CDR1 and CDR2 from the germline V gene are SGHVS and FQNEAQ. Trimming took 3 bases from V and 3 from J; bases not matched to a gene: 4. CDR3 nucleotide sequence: TGTGCCAGCAGCTTTCTAGGGACAGCTAATGAAAAACTGTTTTTT. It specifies CASSFLGTANEKLFF.

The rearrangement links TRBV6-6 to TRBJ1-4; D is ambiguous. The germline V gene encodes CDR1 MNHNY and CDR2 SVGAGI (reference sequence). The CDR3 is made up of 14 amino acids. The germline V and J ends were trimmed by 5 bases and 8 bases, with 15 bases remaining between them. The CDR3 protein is CASSIGPAVEKLFF. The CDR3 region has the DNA TGTGCCAGCAGTATCGGCCCTGCAGTCGAAAAACTGTTTTTT.

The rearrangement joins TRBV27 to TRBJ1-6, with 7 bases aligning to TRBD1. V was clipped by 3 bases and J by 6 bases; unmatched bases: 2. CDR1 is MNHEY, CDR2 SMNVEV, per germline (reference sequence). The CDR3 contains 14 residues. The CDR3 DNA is TGTGCCAGCAGTTTCGGGACAGCTAATTCACCCCTCCACTTT. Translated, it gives CASSFGTANSPLHF.

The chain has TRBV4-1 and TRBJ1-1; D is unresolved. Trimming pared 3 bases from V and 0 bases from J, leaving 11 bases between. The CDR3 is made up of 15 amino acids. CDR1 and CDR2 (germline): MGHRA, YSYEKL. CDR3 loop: CASSQTAGLNTEAFF. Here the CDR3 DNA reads TGCGCCAGCAGCCAGACGGCGGGGTTGAACACTGAAGCTTTCTTT.

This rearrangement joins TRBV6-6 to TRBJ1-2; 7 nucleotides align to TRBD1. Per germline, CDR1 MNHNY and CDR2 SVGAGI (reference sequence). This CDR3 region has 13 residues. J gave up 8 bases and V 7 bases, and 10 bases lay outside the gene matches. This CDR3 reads CASTDRDPIGYTF. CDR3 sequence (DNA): TGTGCCAGCACCGACAGGGACCCTATAGGCTACACCTTC.

This CDR3 reads CSVEDLEGMGTEAFF. CDR3 in DNA: TGCAGCGTTGAAGATCTTGAGGGGATGGGGACTGAAGCTTTCTTT. V is TRBV29-1 and J is TRBJ1-1; tentative D call: TRBD1 (5 bases). The CDR3 loop spans 15 amino acids. V was shortened by 0 bases and J by 5 bases, with 16 bases between the two germline ends. Germline values: CDR1 SQVTM, CDR2 ANQGSEA.

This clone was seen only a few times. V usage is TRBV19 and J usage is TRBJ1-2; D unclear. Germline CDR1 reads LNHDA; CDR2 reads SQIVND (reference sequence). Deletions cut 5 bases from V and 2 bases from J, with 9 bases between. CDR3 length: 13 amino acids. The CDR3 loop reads CASSYTTNYGYTF. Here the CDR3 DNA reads TGTGCCAGTAGTTATACTACCAACTATGGCTACACCTTC.

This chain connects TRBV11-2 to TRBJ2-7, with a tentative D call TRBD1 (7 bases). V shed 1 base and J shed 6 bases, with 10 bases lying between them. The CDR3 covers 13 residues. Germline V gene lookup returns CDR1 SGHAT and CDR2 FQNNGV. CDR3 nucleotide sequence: TGTGCCAGCAGCTTAGGACAGGGAGGCGAGCAGTACGTC. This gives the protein CASSLGQGGEQYV.

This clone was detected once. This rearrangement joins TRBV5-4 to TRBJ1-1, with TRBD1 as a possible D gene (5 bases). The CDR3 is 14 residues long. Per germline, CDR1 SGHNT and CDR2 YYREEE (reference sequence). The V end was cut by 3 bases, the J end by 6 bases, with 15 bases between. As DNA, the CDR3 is TGTGCCAGCAGCTACCTGGGGGTGGGGTCTGAAGCTTTCTTT. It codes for CASSYLGVGSEAFF.

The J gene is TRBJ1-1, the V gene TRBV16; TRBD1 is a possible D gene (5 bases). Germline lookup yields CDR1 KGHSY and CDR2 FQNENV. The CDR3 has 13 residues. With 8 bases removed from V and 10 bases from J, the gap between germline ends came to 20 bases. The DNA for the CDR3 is TGTGCCAGCTGGAAGCGGGGGGAGGTTGGAGCTTTCTTT. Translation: CASWKRGEVGAFF.

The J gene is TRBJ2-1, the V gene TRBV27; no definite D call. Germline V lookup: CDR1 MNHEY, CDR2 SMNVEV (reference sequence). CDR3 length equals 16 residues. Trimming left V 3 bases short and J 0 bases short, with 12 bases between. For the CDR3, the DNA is TGTGCCAGCAGTTTCCTCCCTAGAAGCTCCTACAATGAGCAGTTCTTC. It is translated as CASSFLPRSSYNEQFF.

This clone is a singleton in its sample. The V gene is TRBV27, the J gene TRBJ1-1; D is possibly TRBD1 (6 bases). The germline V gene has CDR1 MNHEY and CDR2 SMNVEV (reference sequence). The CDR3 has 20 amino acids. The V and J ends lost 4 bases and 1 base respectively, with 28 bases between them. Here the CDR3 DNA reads TGTGCCAGCAGTTCCGACGCCTCATTTCTAGGGGGGCGACAGAACACTGAAGCTTTCTTT. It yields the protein CASSSDASFLGGRQNTEAFF.

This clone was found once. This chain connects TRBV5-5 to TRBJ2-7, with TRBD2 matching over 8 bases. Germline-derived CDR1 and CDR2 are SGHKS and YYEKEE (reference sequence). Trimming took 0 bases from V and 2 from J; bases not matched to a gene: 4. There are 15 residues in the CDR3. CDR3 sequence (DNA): TGTGCCAGCAGCTTGGCGGCTAGCGGGCCCTACGAGCAGTACTTC. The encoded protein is CASSLAASGPYEQYF.

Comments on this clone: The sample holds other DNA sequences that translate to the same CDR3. The CDR3 region is CASSIWGSNQPQHF. CDR3 DNA sequence: TGTGCCAGTAGTATCTGGGGTAGCAATCAGCCCCAGCATTTT. This chain connects TRBV19 to TRBJ1-5; D unresolved. CDR3 length equals 14 residues. The germline V and J ends were trimmed by 3 bases and 0 bases, with 6 bases remaining between them. Per germline, CDR1 LNHDA and CDR2 SQIVND (reference sequence).

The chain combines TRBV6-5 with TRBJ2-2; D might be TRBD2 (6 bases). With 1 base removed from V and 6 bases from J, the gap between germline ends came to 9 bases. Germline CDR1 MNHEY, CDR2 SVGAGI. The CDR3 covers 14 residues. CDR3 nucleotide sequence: TGTGCCAGCAGTTACTTAGCGGCGGCCGGGGAGCTGTTTTTT. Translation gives CASSYLAAAGELFF.

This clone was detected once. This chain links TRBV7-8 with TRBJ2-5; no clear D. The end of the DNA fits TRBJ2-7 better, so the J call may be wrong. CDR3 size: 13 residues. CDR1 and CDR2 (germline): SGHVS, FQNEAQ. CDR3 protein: CASSLGMRYEQYF. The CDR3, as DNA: TGTGCCAGCAGCTTAGGGATGCGGTACGAGCAGTACTTC.

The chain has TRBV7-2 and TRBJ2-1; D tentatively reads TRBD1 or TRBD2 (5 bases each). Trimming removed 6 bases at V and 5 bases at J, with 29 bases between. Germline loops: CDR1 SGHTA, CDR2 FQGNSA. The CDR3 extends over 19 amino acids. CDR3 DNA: TGTGCCAGCAGTCCCCAAACCGGGGCGGTCCCAACAATGCACAATGAGCAGTTCTTC. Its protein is CASSPQTGAVPTMHNEQFF.

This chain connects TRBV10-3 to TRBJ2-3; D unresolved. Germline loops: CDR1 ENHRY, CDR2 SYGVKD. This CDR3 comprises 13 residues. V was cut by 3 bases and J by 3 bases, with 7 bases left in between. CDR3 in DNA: TGTGCCATCAGTGAAATGAGAACAGATACGCAGTATTTT. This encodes CAISEMRTDTQYF.